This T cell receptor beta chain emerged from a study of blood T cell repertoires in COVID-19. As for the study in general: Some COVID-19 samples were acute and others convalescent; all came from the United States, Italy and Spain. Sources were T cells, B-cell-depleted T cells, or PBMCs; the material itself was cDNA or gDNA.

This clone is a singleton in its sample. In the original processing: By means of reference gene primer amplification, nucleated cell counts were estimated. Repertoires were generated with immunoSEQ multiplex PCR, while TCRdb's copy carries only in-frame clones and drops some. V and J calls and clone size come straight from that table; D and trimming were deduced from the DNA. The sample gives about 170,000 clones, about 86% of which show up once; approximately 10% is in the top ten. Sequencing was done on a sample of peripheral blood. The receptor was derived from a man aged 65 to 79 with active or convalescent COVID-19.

The CDR3 DNA reads TGTGCCAGCAGTCCCGCCAGGGGCCAAGAGACCCAGTACTTC. Protein sequence: CASSPARGQETQYF. This chain connects TRBV28 to TRBJ2-5, with D perhaps TRBD1 (6 bases). The CDR3 totals 14 residues. V was clipped by 5 bases and J by 1 base, with 11 bases between them. Germline V gene lookup returns CDR1 MDHEN and CDR2 SYDVKM.